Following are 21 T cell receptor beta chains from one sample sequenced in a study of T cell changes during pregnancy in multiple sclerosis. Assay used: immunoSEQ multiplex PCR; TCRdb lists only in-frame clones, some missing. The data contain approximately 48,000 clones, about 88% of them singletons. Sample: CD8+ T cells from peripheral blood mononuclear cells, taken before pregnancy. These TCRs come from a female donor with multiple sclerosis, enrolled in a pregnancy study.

CDR3: CASSLDLQDRVPTSGANVLTF. Here the CDR3 DNA reads TGTGCCAGCAGCTTAGATTTGCAAGACAGGGTGCCTACATCGGGGGCCAACGTCCTGACTTTC. J is TRBJ2-6 and V is TRBV7-6; 7 bases agree with TRBD1. Germline lookup yields CDR1 SGHVS and CDR2 FNYEAQ. The ends lost 1 base at V and 4 bases at J; junction bases unmatched: 19. There are 21 residues in the CDR3.

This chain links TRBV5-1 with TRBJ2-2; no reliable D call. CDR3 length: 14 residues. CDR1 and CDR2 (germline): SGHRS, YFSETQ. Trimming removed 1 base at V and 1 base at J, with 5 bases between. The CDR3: CASSLYVNTGELFF. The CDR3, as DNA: TGCGCCAGCAGCTTGTATGTGAACACCGGGGAGCTGTTTTTT.

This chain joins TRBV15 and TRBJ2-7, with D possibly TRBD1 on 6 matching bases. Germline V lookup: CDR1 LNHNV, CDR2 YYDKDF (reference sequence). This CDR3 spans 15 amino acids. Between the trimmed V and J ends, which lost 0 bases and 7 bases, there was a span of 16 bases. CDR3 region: CATSRDIRGNREQYF. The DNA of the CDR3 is TGTGCCACCAGCAGAGATATCAGGGGTAATAGAGAGCAGTACTTC. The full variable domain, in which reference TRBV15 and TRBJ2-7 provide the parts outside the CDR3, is DAMVIQNPRYQVTQFGKPVTLSCSQTLNHNVMYWYQQKSSQAPKLLFHYYDKDFNNEADTPDNFQSRRPNTSFCFLDIRSPGLGDTAMYLCATSRDIRGNREQYFGPGTRLTVT.

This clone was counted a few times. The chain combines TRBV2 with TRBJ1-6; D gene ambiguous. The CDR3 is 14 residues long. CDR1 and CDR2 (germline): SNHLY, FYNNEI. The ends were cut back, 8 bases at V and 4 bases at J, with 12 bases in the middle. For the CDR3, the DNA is TGTGCCAGCCACGGGAGAGTTTATAATTCACCCCTCCACTTT. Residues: CASHGRVYNSPLHF. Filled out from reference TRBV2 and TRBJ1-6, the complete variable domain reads EPEVTQTPSHQVTQMGQEVILRCVPISNHLYFYWYRQILGQKVEFLVSFYNNEISEKSEIFDDQFSVERPDGSNFTLKIRSTKLEDSAMYFCASHGRVYNSPLHFGNGTRLTVT.

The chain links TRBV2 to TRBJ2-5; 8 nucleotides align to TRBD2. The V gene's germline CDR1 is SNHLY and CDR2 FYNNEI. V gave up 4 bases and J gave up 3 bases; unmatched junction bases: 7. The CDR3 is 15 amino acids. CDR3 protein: CASSGSGGEEETQYF. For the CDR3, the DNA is TGTGCCAGCAGTGGGTCGGGGGGGGAGGAAGAGACCCAGTACTTC.

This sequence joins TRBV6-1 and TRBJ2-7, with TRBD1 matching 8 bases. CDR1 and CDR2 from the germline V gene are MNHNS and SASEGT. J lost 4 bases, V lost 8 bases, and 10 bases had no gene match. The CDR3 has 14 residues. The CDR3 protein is CASQGQAFVYEQYF. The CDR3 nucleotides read TGTGCCAGCCAGGGACAGGCCTTCGTGTACGAGCAGTACTTC.

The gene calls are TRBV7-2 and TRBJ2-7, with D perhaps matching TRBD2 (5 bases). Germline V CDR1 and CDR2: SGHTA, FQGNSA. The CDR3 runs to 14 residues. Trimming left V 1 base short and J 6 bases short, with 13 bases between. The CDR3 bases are TGTGCCAGCAGCTTAGTCCCCCGAGGGTCCGAGCAGTACTTC. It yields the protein CASSLVPRGSEQYF.

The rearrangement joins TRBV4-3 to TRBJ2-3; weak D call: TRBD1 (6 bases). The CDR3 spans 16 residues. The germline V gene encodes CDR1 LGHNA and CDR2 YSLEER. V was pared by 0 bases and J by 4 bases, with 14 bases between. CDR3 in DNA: TGCGCCAGCAGCCAAGATCTTACAGGGCAACCAGATACGCAGTATTTT. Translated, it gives CASSQDLTGQPDTQYF.

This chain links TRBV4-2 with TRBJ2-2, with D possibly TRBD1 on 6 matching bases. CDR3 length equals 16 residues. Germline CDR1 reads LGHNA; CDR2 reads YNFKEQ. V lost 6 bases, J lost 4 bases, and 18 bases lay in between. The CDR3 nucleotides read TGTGCCAGCAGAGATTTGGACAGTGGAAGCACCGGGGAGCTGTTTTTT. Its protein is CASRDLDSGSTGELFF.

The CDR3 spells CASSLRQVDTEAFF. The CDR3 DNA sequence: TGTGCCAGCAGCTTGAGACAGGTGGACACTGAAGCTTTCTTT. V usage is TRBV5-5 and J usage is TRBJ1-1; D possibly corresponds to TRBD1 (6 bases). Germline CDR1 and CDR2: SGHKS and YYEKEE (reference sequence). The length of the CDR3 is 14 residues. The V end was cut by 1 base, the J end by 3 bases, with 10 bases between.

The CDR3 loop is CASSMSRDRALESTDTQYF. In DNA form, the CDR3 reads TGCGCCAGCAGCATGAGCCGGGACAGGGCACTTGAAAGCACAGATACGCAGTATTTT. The gene calls are TRBV5-1 and TRBJ2-3, with 9 positions matching TRBD1. The CDR3 is made up of 19 amino acids. The germline gives CDR1 SGHRS, CDR2 YFSETQ. V lost 4 bases, J lost 0 bases, and 15 bases stayed unmatched. The whole variable domain, remainder taken from reference TRBV5-1 and TRBJ2-3, is KAGVTQTPRYLIKTRGQQVTLSCSPISGHRSVSWYQQTPGQGLQFLFEYFSETQRNKGNFPGRFSGRQFSNSRSEMNVSTLELGDSALYLCASSMSRDRALESTDTQYFGPGTRLTVL.

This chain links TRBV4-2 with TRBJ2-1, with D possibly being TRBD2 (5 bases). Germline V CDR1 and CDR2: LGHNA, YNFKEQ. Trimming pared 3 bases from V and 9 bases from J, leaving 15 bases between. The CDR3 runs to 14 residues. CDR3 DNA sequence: TGTGCCAGCAGCCACCCCGGAGCGGCAGCTGAGCAGTTCTTC. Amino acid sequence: CASSHPGAAAEQFF.

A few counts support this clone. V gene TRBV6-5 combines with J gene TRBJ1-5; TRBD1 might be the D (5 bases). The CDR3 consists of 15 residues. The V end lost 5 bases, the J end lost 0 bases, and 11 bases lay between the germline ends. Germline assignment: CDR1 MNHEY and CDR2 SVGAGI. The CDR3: CASSRRQNSNQPQHF. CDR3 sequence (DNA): TGTGCCAGCAGTCGAAGACAGAATAGCAATCAGCCCCAGCATTTT.

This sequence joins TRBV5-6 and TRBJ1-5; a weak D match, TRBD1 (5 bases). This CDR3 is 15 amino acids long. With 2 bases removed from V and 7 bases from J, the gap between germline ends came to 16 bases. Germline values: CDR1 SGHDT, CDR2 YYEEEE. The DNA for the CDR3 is TGTGCCAGCAGCTTCGGCCAGGGAAGTCTCCAGCCCCAGCATTTT. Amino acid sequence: CASSFGQGSLQPQHF.

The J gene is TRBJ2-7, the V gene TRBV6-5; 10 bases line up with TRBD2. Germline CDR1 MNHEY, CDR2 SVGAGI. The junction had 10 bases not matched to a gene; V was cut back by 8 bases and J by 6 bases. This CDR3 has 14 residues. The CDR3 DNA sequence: TGTGCCAGCTTCCCTAGCGGGGGCCCTTCCGAGCAGTACTTC. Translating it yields CASFPSGGPSEQYF.

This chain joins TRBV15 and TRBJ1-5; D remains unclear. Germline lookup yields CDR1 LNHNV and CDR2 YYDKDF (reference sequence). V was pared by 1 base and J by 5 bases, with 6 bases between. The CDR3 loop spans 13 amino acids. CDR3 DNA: TGTGCCACCAGCAGAGCGAGAGATCAGCCCCAGCATTTT. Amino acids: CATSRARDQPQHF.

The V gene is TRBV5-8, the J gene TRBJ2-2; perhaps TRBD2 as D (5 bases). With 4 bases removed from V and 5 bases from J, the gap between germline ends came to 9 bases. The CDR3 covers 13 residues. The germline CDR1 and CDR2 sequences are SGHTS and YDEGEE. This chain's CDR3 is CASSPRGTGELFF. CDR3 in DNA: TGTGCCAGCAGCCCCCGAGGGACCGGGGAGCTGTTTTTT.

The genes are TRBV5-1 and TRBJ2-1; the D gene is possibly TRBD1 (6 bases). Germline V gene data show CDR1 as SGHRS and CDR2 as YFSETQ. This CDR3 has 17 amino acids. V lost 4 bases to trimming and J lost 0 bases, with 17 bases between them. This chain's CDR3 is CASSLTDRSGSYNEQFF. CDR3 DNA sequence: TGCGCCAGCAGCCTAACCGACAGGTCGGGCTCCTACAATGAGCAGTTCTTC.

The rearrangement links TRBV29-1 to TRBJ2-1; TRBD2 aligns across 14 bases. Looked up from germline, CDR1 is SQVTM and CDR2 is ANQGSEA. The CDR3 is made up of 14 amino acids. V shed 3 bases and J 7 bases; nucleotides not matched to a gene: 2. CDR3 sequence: CSVEGLAGANEQFF. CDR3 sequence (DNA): TGCAGCGTTGAGGGACTAGCGGGGGCTAATGAGCAGTTCTTC.

This chain's CDR3 is CASGRGGGPQETQYF. As DNA, the CDR3 is TGTGCCAGCGGCCGTGGCGGGGGGCCCCAAGAGACCCAGTACTTC. The V call is TRBV9, the J call TRBJ2-5, with 8 bases identical to TRBD2. Germline CDR1 is SGDLS and CDR2 is YYNGEE. The J segment lost 1 base and the V segment lost 7 bases, leaving 9 bases of the junction unmatched. The CDR3 is 15 residues long.

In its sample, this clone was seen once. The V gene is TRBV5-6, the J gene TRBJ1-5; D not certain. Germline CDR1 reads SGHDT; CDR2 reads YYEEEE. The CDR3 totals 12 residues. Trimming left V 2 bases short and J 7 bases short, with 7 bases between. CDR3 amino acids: CASSFGRQPQHF. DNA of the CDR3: TGTGCCAGCAGCTTTGGGAGGCAGCCCCAGCATTTT.